The source of this TCR beta chain is a study of CD8+CD57+ T cells in acquired aplastic anemia. Looking at the study overall: DNA from sorted CD4+ and CD8+ cells averaged roughly 3.4 ug. Healthy donor CD4+ cell samples had a mean of around 11 million reads. Findings and caveats of the study: In CD8+ cells, Simpson's diversity showed no significant difference between patients and controls. Around 27 was the count of CD8+ CDR3 sequences that patients shared with controls.

Profiles of TCR beta VDJ and CDR3 were generated from a genomic DNA template. One entry per CDR3 protein, called by TCRdb with MiXCR from the reads. The sample lists about 210,000 distinct CDR3 sequences; 34% were seen once. This CDR3 comprises 14 residues. Germline V gene lookup returns CDR1 LNHDA and CDR2 SQIVND (reference sequence). V was clipped by 1 base and J by 9 bases; unmatched bases: 4. This clonotype was seen ten or more times. Its target is not known. The sequencing sample was made of sorted CD4+, CD8+, or CD8+CD57+ T cells (not recorded which) from PBMCs. The TCR comes from a human donor in good health, serving as a control. This rearrangement joins TRBV19 to TRBJ2-1; 9 bases align to TRBD2. CDR3 DNA sequence: TGTGCCAGTAGTATAGTTCGTAGCGGGGGTGAGCAGTTCTTC. It specifies CASSIVRSGGEQFF.